These 23 T cell receptor beta chains were all obtained from the same sample, sequenced in a study of long-term antiretroviral therapy in people with HIV. The assay used was immunoSEQ (version v3.0), run at survey level. The method was immunoSEQ multiplex PCR; TCRdb's version includes in-frame clones alone and lacks a portion of them. The data show tens of thousands of clones, just over 85% seen once. Sequenced here: unsorted PBMCs, sampled more than 4.3 years after starting antiretroviral therapy. These receptors all come from a man aged 25-45 years with HIV.

This rearrangement joins TRBV6-1 to TRBJ2-7, with 9 bases matching TRBD2. From germline, CDR1 is MNHNS and CDR2 SASEGT. Unmatched junction bases numbered 10, after V lost 8 bases and J lost 5 bases. CDR3 length equals 14 residues. CDR3 sequence reads: CASREAGGGHEQYF. CDR3 in DNA: TGTGCCAGCCGGGAGGCGGGAGGGGGCCACGAGCAGTACTTC.

The chain carries TRBV20-1 and TRBJ2-7; no clear D gene. V lost 6 bases and J lost 7, with 13 bases in between. CDR3 length equals 11 residues. The germline V gene encodes CDR1 DFQATT and CDR2 SNEGSKA (reference sequence). CDR3 sequence (DNA): TGCAGTGCACTGGACCGCCGAGAGCAGTACTTC. Translating gives CSALDRREQYF.

V usage is TRBV30 and J usage is TRBJ2-7; the D is unclear. The CDR3 length is 14 residues. The ends were cut back, 0 bases at V and 2 bases at J, with 11 bases in the middle. Germline V gene sequence: CDR1 GTSNPN, CDR2 SVGIG (reference sequence). CDR3 region: CAWSVGSLAYEQYF. The CDR3 coding sequence is TGTGCCTGGAGTGTAGGCTCGCTGGCCTACGAGCAGTACTTC.

This clone came up a few times. The V gene is TRBV15, the J gene TRBJ1-5; no clear D gene. CDR1 LNHNV and CDR2 YYDKDF come from the germline V gene (reference sequence). Trimming left V 3 bases short and J 4 bases short, with 7 bases between. The CDR3 is 13 residues long. This CDR3 reads CATSRDRNQPQHF. CDR3 in DNA: TGTGCCACCAGCAGGGACCGAAATCAGCCCCAGCATTTT.

V and J are TRBV7-8 and TRBJ1-5; 8 nucleotides agree with TRBD1. Germline CDR1 and CDR2: SGHVS and FQNEAQ. J was trimmed by 3 bases and V by 5 bases; bases with no gene match: 3. CDR3 length: 14 amino acids. This chain's CDR3 is CASSRTGFNQPQHF. CDR3 DNA: TGTGCCAGCAGCCGGACAGGGTTCAATCAGCCCCAGCATTTT. Filled out from reference TRBV7-8 and TRBJ1-5, the complete variable domain reads GAGVSQSPRYKVAKRGQDVALRCDPISGHVSLFWYQQALGQGPEFLTYFQNEAQLDKSGLPSDRFFAERPEGSVSTLKIQRTQQEDSAVYLCASSRTGFNQPQHFGDGTRLSIL.

This chain uses TRBV18 with TRBJ2-5, with D unclear. The germline CDR1 and CDR2 sequences are KGHSH and LQKENI. The CDR3 runs 15 residues. The ends were cut back, 0 bases at V and 2 bases at J, with 10 bases in the middle. CDR3 sequence reads: CASSPPSAVQETQYF. The CDR3 DNA reads TGTGCCAGCTCACCACCGAGCGCAGTACAAGAGACCCAGTACTTC.

The chain has TRBV29-1 and TRBJ2-5, with 7 positions matching TRBD2. The CDR3 totals 13 residues. With 4 bases clipped from V and 4 bases from J, the junction kept 6 bases outside the gene matches. Germline V lookup: CDR1 SQVTM, CDR2 ANQGSEA. The CDR3 is CSVGIGGGETQYF. In nucleotides, the CDR3 is TGCAGCGTTGGAATTGGGGGGGGAGAGACCCAGTACTTC.

V usage is TRBV4-2 and J usage is TRBJ2-2, with 8 bases lining up with TRBD2. Germline values: CDR1 LGHNA, CDR2 YNFKEQ. The J segment lost 6 bases and the V segment lost 6 bases, leaving 21 bases of the junction unmatched. This CDR3 has 19 amino acids. The CDR3 is CASSRARSAAGGDAGELFF. The DNA of the CDR3 is TGTGCCAGCAGTCGCGCAAGGTCGGCTGCGGGAGGAGACGCCGGGGAGCTGTTTTTT.

The chain links TRBV4-3 to TRBJ1-2, with TRBD1 matching over 7 bases. Germline V gives CDR1 LGHNA, CDR2 YSLEER. The CDR3 contains 14 residues. V gave up 6 bases and J gave up 1 base; unmatched junction bases: 5. CDR3: CASRVRQGNYGYTF. The CDR3 nucleotides are TGCGCCAGCAGGGTTAGACAGGGTAACTATGGCTACACCTTC.

The V and J genes are TRBV5-6 and TRBJ1-3; TRBD1 might be the D (5 bases). The V and J ends lost 4 bases and 4 bases respectively, with 12 bases between them. The CDR3 contains 14 residues. Germline assignment: CDR1 SGHDT and CDR2 YYEEEE. CDR3 nucleotides: TGTGCCAGCAGCGCGCAGGGATCAGGAAACACCATATATTTT. Protein sequence: CASSAQGSGNTIYF. The full variable domain, its missing parts supplied by reference TRBV5-6 and TRBJ1-3, is DAGVTQSPTHLIKTRGQQVTLRCSPKSGHDTVSWYQQALGQGPQFIFQYYEEEERQRGNFPDRFSGHQFPNYSSELNVNALLLGDSALYLCASSAQGSGNTIYFGEGSWLTVV.

The chain has TRBV2 and TRBJ2-3; TRBD2 might be the D (6 bases). The CDR3 consists of 11 residues. V was cut by 8 bases and J by 9 bases, with 12 bases left in between. Looked up from germline, CDR1 is SNHLY and CDR2 is FYNNEI. The DNA of the CDR3 is TGTGCCAGCCTTGGGGGAGGCACGCAGTATTTT. Translated: CASLGGGTQYF.

As for this clone: Germline and junction disagree at one end, which may indicate a read error. The chain has TRBV11-1 and TRBJ2-7; TRBD1 matches 8 bases. This CDR3 contains 11 residues. Germline loops: CDR1 SGHAT, CDR2 FQDESV (reference sequence). CDR3 DNA: TGTGCCAGCAGCTTAGGGGGACAGGAGATCTTC. Protein: CASSLGGQEIF.

The chain carries TRBV11-2 and TRBJ2-2; 8 positions match TRBD1. Looked up from germline, CDR1 is SGHAT and CDR2 is FQNNGV. Losses at the gene ends were 5 bases for V and 3 bases for J; bases not matched to a gene: 8. The CDR3 sequence is 16 residues long. The CDR3 is CASSTRTGKDTGELFF. CDR3 in DNA: TGTGCCAGCAGCACCCGGACAGGGAAGGACACCGGGGAGCTGTTTTTT.

V is TRBV5-5 and J is TRBJ2-7, with a possible D match to TRBD2 (5 bases). This CDR3 contains 15 residues. From germline, CDR1 is SGHKS and CDR2 YYEKEE (reference sequence). V lost 6 bases to trimming and J lost 2 bases, with 18 bases between them. For the CDR3, the DNA is TGTGCCAGCATCCAACTAGACTCTGGAGCCTACGAGCAGTACTTC. It encodes CASIQLDSGAYEQYF.

This chain links TRBV5-4 with TRBJ2-7; D is unresolved. This CDR3 has 14 amino acids. V was shortened by 2 bases and J by 2 bases, with 11 bases between the two germline ends. Germline V gene sequence: CDR1 SGHNT, CDR2 YYREEE (reference sequence). The CDR3: CASSFGDFPYEQYF. CDR3 DNA sequence: TGTGCCAGCAGCTTCGGAGATTTCCCCTACGAGCAGTACTTC. Together with reference TRBV5-4 and TRBJ2-7, the CDR3 gives the full variable domain: ETGVTQSPTHLIKTRGQQVTLRCSSQSGHNTVSWYQQALGQGPQFIFQYYREEENGRGNFPPRFSGLQFPNYSSELNVNALELDDSALYLCASSFGDFPYEQYFGPGTRLTVT.

This rearrangement joins TRBV6-5 to TRBJ2-7; 14 bases line up with TRBD2. This CDR3 comprises 15 residues. The germline CDR1 and CDR2 sequences are MNHEY and SVGAGI. Trimming took 6 bases from V and 4 from J; bases not matched to a gene: 5. The CDR3 spells CASSKRLAGGYEQYF. The CDR3 DNA reads TGTGCCAGCAGCAAAAGACTAGCGGGGGGGTACGAGCAGTACTTC.

This clone showed up just once. V is TRBV5-5 and J is TRBJ2-2; maybe TRBD1 (6 bases). With 4 bases removed from V and 0 bases from J, the gap between germline ends came to 19 bases. CDR1 SGHKS and CDR2 YYEKEE come from the germline V gene (reference sequence). The CDR3 has 18 residues. CDR3 coding DNA: TGTGCCAGCAGCCGCTTGTGGGGGACATACGCGAACACCGGGGAGCTGTTTTTT. Amino acids: CASSRLWGTYANTGELFF.

The chain joins TRBV7-8 to TRBJ1-2; 8 nucleotides agree with TRBD1. The CDR3 consists of 14 residues. The trim removed 2 bases at V and 14 bases at J, leaving 13 bases unmatched. Germline loops: CDR1 SGHVS, CDR2 FQNEAQ. The DNA for the CDR3 is TGTGCCAGCAGCTTATCCCCGCGGGACAGGCGTCAAACCTTC. Protein sequence: CASSLSPRDRRQTF.

The V call is TRBV6-5, the J call TRBJ2-7; D remains ambiguous. CDR3 length: 13 amino acids. Trimming cost V 0 bases and J 5 bases, with 8 bases left between them. CDR1 is MNHEY and CDR2 is SVGAGI in the germline V gene. The CDR3 sequence is CASSYSPGNEQYF. The CDR3 nucleotides read TGTGCCAGCAGTTACTCCCCGGGCAACGAGCAGTACTTC.

The CDR3: CAWSEGAMFNQPQHF. In DNA form, the CDR3 reads TGTGCCTGGAGCGAAGGGGCTATGTTCAATCAGCCCCAGCATTTT. The chain links TRBV30 to TRBJ1-5; D is possibly TRBD1 (5 bases). Germline-derived CDR1 and CDR2 are GTSNPN and SVGIG (reference sequence). Between the trimmed V and J ends, which lost 3 bases and 3 bases, there was a span of 15 bases. The CDR3 runs 15 residues.

The chain is built from TRBV11-1 and TRBJ2-1; TRBD2 matches at 11 bases. Germline V gene lookup returns CDR1 SGHAT and CDR2 FQDESV (reference sequence). This CDR3 is 14 amino acids long. V lost 3 bases and J lost 7; bases outside the gene matches: 2. CDR3 residues: CASSFGTSGNEQFF. DNA of the CDR3: TGTGCCAGCAGCTTTGGGACTAGCGGTAATGAGCAGTTCTTC. Full variable domain (rest looked up from reference TRBV11-1 and TRBJ2-1): EAEVAQSPRYKITEKSQAVAFWCDPISGHATLYWYRQILGQGPELLVQFQDESVVDDSQLPKDRFSAERLKGVDSTLKIQPAELGDSAMYLCASSFGTSGNEQFFGPGTRLTVL.

V gene TRBV9 combines with J gene TRBJ1-2, with TRBD1 as a possible D gene (5 bases). Germline CDR1 SGDLS, CDR2 YYNGEE. The V end was cut by 3 bases, the J end by 5 bases, with 14 bases between. The CDR3 covers 14 residues. The CDR3 coding sequence is TGTGCCAGCAGCGAGGCAGGGAACCCTTATGGCTACACCTTC. Translation: CASSEAGNPYGYTF.

The chain is built from TRBV2 and TRBJ1-5; TRBD1 aligns across 10 bases. With V trimmed by 6 bases and J by 4 bases, 6 bases remained unmatched. Looked up from germline, CDR1 is SNHLY and CDR2 is FYNNEI. The CDR3 totals 15 residues. In DNA, the CDR3 is TGTGCCAGCAGCAGACGGACAGGGGGTAATCAGCCCCAGCATTTT. Translating gives CASSRRTGGNQPQHF.